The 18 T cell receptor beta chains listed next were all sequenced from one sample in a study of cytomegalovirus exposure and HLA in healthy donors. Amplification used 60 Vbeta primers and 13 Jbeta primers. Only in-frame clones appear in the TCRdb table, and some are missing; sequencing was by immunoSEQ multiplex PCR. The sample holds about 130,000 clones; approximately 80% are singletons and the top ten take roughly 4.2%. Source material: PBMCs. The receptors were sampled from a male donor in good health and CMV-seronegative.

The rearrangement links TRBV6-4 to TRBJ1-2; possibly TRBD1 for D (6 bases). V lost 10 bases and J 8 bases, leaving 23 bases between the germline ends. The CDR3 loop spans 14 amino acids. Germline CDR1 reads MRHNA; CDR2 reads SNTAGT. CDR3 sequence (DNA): TGTGCCAACGGGAACGCGACAGGCCCGATCGGCTACACCTTC. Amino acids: CANGNATGPIGYTF.

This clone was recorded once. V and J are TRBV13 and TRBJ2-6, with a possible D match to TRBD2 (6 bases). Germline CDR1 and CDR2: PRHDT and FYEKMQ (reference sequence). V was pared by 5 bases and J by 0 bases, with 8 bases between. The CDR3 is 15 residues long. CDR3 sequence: CASSLRGSGANVLTF. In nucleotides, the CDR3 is TGTGCCAGCAGCCTGCGGGGCTCTGGGGCCAACGTCCTGACTTTC.

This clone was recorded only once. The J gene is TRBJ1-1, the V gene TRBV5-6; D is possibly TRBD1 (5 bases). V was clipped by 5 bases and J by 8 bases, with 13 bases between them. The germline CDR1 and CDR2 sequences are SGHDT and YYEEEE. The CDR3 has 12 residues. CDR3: CASRFGAGEAFF. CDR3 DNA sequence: TGTGCCAGCAGGTTTGGGGCAGGAGAAGCTTTCTTT.

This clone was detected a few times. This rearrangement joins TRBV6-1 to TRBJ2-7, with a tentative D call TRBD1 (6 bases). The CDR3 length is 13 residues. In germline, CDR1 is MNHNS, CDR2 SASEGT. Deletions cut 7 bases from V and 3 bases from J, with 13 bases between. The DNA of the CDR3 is TGTGCCAGCACCCCCGGGACAAGCTACGAGCAGTACTTC. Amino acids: CASTPGTSYEQYF.

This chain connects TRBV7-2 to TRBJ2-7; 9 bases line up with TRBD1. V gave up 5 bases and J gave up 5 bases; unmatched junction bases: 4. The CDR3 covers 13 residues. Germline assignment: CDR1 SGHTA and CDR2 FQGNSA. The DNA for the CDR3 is TGTGCCAGCAGCCCCCGGACAGGGGACGAGCAGTACTTC. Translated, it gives CASSPRTGDEQYF.

The CDR3: CASHPAGRAGNEKLFF. CDR3 in DNA: TGTGCCAGCCACCCGGCAGGGAGAGCGGGTAATGAAAAACTGTTTTTT. V gene TRBV5-4 combines with J gene TRBJ1-4; TRBD1 is a possible D gene (5 bases). The CDR3 runs 16 residues. The V gene lost 7 bases and the J gene lost 4 bases, with 20 bases spanning the gap. CDR1 and CDR2 from the germline V gene are SGHNT and YYREEE (reference sequence).

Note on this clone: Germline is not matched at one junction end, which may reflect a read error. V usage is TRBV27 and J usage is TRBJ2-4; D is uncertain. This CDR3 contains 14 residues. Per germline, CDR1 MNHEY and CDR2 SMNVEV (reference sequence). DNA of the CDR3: TGTGCCAGCAGTTCCCTCTCTGCCAAAAACAGTCAGTACTTC. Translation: CASSSLSAKNSQYF.

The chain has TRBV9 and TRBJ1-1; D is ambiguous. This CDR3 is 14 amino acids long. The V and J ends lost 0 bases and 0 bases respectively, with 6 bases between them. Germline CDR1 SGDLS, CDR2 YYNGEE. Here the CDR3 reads CASSVASVNTEAFF. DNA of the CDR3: TGTGCCAGCAGCGTAGCCTCGGTGAACACTGAAGCTTTCTTT.

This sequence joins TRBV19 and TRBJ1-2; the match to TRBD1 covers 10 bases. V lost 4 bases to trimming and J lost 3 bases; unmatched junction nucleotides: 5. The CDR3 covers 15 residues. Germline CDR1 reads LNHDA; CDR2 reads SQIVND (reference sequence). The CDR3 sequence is CASSKSTGGYYGYTF. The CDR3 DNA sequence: TGTGCCAGTAGTAAATCGACAGGGGGCTACTATGGCTACACCTTC.

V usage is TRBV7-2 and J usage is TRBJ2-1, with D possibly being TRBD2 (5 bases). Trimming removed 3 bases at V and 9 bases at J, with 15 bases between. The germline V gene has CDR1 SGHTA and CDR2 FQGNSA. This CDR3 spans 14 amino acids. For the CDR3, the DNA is TGTGCCAGCAGCTTTTCGCTAGCTTCCCCTGAGCAGTTCTTC. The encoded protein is CASSFSLASPEQFF.

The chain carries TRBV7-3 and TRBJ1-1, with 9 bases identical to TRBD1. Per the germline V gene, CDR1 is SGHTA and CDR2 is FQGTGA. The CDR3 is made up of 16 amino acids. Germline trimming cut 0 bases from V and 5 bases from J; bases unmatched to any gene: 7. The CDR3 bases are TGTGCCAGCAGCTTAACACCCACAGGGGGCGGAACTGAAGCTTTCTTT. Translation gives CASSLTPTGGGTEAFF.

CDR3 sequence reads: CASSLAGQTSGNTIYF. DNA for the CDR3: TGCGCCAGCAGCTTGGCAGGACAGACATCCGGAAACACCATATATTTT. The genes are TRBV5-1 and TRBJ1-3, with a possible D match to TRBD1 (6 bases). Trimming stripped 0 bases from V and 4 bases from J, with 14 bases between. This CDR3 is built from 16 residues. The germline V gene encodes CDR1 SGHRS and CDR2 YFSETQ.

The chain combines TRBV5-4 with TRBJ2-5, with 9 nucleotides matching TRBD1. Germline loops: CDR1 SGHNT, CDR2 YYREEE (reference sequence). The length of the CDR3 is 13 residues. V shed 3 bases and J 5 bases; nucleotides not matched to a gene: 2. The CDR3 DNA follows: TGTGCCAGCAGCTGGGACAGGGATGAGACCCAGTACTTC. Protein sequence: CASSWDRDETQYF.

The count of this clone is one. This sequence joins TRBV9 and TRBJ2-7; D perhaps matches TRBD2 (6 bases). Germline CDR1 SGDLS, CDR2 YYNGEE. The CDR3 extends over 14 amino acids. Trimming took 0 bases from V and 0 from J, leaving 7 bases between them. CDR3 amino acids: CASSVVGSSYEQYF. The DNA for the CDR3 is TGTGCCAGCAGCGTAGTCGGGAGCTCCTACGAGCAGTACTTC. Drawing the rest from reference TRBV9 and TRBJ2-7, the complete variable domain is DSGVTQTPKHLITATGQRVTLRCSPRSGDLSVYWYQQSLDQGLQFLIQYYNGEERAKGNILERFSAQQFPDLHSELNLSSLELGDSALYFCASSVVGSSYEQYFGPGTRLTVT.

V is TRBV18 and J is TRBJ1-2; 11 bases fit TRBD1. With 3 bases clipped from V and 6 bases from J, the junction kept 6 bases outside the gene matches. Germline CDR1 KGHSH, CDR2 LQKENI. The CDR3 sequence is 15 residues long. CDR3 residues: CASSPVPGQGDGYTF. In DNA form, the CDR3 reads TGTGCCAGCTCACCCGTCCCGGGACAGGGGGATGGCTACACCTTC. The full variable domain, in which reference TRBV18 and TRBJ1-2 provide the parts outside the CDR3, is NAGVMQNPRHLVRRRGQEARLRCSPMKGHSHVYWYRQLPEEGLKFMVYLQKENIIDESGMPKERFSAEFPKEGPSILRIQQVVRGDSAAYFCASSPVPGQGDGYTFGSGTRLTVV.

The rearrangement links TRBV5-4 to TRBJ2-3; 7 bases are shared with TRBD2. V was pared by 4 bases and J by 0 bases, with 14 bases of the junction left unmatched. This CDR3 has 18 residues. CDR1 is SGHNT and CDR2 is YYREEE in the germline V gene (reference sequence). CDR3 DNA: TGTGCCAGCAGCGGGGGGGGTGCTAGCGTCTCTAGCACAGATACGCAGTATTTT. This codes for CASSGGGASVSSTDTQYF.

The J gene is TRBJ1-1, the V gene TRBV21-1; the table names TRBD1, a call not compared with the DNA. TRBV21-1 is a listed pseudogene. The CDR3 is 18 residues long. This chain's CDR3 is CASSNRRDRDNMNTEAFF. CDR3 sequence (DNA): TGTGCCAGCAGCAATCGCCGGGACAGGGATAATATGAACACTGAAGCTTTCTTT.

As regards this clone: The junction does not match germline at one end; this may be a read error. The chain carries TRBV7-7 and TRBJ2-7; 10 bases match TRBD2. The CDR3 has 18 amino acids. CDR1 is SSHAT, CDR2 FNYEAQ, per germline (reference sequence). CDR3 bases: TGTGCTAGCAGCCCCCGAGTTGAAGCAGCGGGAGGGCCTGGGGAGCAGTACTTC. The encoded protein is CASSPRVEAAGGPGEQYF.